This T cell receptor (beta chain) derives from a study of cytomegalovirus exposure and HLA in healthy donors. The study, taken as a whole, reports: Most of the TCR beta V segments (in an earlier analysis) were productive either about 87% or about 30% of the time.

This clone is a singleton in its sample. The target antigen is unknown. Germline V gene sequence: CDR1 SGDLS, CDR2 YYNGEE. The CDR3 contains 15 residues. With 1 base removed from V and 3 bases from J, the gap between germline ends came to 13 bases. PCR primers comprised 60 Vbeta and 13 Jbeta primers. Method: immunoSEQ multiplex PCR; TCRdb's copy keeps in-frame clones and lacks some. The sample contains under 200,000 clones, 80% to 90% of which appear only once. The chain has TRBV9 and TRBJ1-2; the D gene is possibly TRBD1 (5 bases). This clonotype was obtained from a woman aged 18 to 35 in good health and CMV-seronegative. The sample taken for sequencing was PBMCs. CDR3 region: CASSVKNQGDYGYTF. CDR3 in DNA: TGTGCCAGCAGCGTAAAAAACCAGGGCGACTATGGCTACACCTTC.